This paragraph covers one TCR beta chain sequence. Ages ranged from about 18 to 90 years, with residence in about 24 US areas. Categorization into cohorts depended on clinical history that participants reported. This entry is derived from a study of blood T cell repertoires in COVID-19. In the study's own analysis: For nucleated cells, counts were estimated from reference gene primer amplification. Using immunoSEQ multiplex PCR, the repertoire was profiled, and TCRdb retains in-frame clones only, with some absent. That table is the source of V, J and clone size, and D and trimming were worked out from the DNA. The table lists roughly 240,000 clones, 75% to 85% of them singletons. This CDR3 has 16 amino acids. V dropped 2 bases and J dropped 4; count of bases not matched to a gene: 5. CDR1 is SGHNT, CDR2 YYREEE, per germline (reference sequence).

Sequenced: PBMCs or T cells enriched from blood (not recorded which). The chain carries TRBV5-4 and TRBJ2-7; 14 bases align to TRBD2. The receptor was isolated from a woman in her forties or fifties with acute COVID-19. The DNA of the CDR3 is TGTGCCAGCAGCTTACCCGGGACTAGCGGGGGTTACGAGCAGTACTTC. This translates into CASSLPGTSGGYEQYF.